This passage covers 12 T cell receptor beta chains from one sample sequenced in a study of blood T cell repertoires in COVID-19. Some clones are missing from TCRdb's copy, which holds only in-frame ones; the method was immunoSEQ multiplex PCR. The repertoire holds roughly 43,000 clones, with roughly 85% as singletons. Sample: peripheral blood. These receptors originate from a man aged 55 to 70 with active COVID-19.

This chain uses TRBV5-6 with TRBJ1-1; tentative D call: TRBD1 (6 bases). This CDR3 has 15 residues. Trimming removed 4 bases at V and 3 bases at J, with 16 bases between. Germline CDR1 is SGHDT and CDR2 is YYEEEE. This CDR3 reads CASSPIGGGDTEAFF. DNA of the CDR3: TGTGCCAGCAGCCCCATAGGGGGAGGGGACACTGAAGCTTTCTTT. The whole variable domain, remainder taken from reference TRBV5-6 and TRBJ1-1, is DAGVTQSPTHLIKTRGQQVTLRCSPKSGHDTVSWYQQALGQGPQFIFQYYEEEERQRGNFPDRFSGHQFPNYSSELNVNALLLGDSALYLCASSPIGGGDTEAFFGQGTRLTVV.

This rearrangement joins TRBV5-6 to TRBJ2-2; 12 bases match TRBD2. The germline V gene has CDR1 SGHDT and CDR2 YYEEEE. V lost 3 bases and J lost 5; bases outside the gene matches: 8. The CDR3 is 17 residues long. CDR3 region: CASSWRLAGGVTGELFF. Written as DNA, the CDR3 is TGTGCCAGCAGCTGGCGGCTAGCGGGAGGGGTTACCGGGGAGCTGTTTTTT.

V and J are TRBV5-1 and TRBJ2-7; D is uncertain. Germline values: CDR1 SGHRS, CDR2 YFSETQ. This CDR3 is built from 15 residues. V was clipped by 7 bases and J by 1 base, with 18 bases between them. This CDR3 reads CASSPQPQESYEQYF. In DNA form, the CDR3 reads TGCGCCAGCTCCCCCCAGCCTCAGGAATCCTACGAGCAGTACTTC.

The chain recombines TRBV21-1 with TRBJ2-7; the table gives TRBD1 as D, unverified against the DNA. TRBV21-1 is tagged as a pseudogene. The CDR3 has 16 residues. CDR3 sequence: CASSKEWRTVGYEQYF. In DNA form, the CDR3 reads TGTGCCAGCAGCAAAGAATGGAGGACAGTTGGCTACGAGCAGTACTTC.

The V call is TRBV6-2 or TRBV6-3, the J call TRBJ1-5; D gene uncertain. Trimming took off 4 bases at V and 6 bases at J, with 4 bases between the two ends. The germline V gene encodes CDR1 MNHEY and CDR2 SVGEGT. This CDR3 has 11 amino acids. CDR3 sequence: CASSFCQPQHF. The CDR3 DNA reads as TGTGCCAGCAGTTTCTGTCAGCCCCAGCATTTT.

The V gene is TRBV7-8, the J gene TRBJ1-4, with 10 bases identical to TRBD1. CDR3 size: 16 residues. Trimming removed 3 bases from V and 8 bases from J; junction bases left unmatched: 9. Germline V gene lookup returns CDR1 SGHVS and CDR2 FQNEAQ. CDR3 in DNA: TGTGCCAGCAGCTTCGCCGGGACAGGGGCCGCGGAAAAACTGTTTTTT. Its protein product is CASSFAGTGAAEKLFF.

The V and J genes are TRBV10-3 and TRBJ2-1; the match to TRBD2 covers 9 bases. J was trimmed by 5 bases and V by 10 bases; bases with no gene match: 6. The CDR3 consists of 13 residues. Germline values: CDR1 ENHRY, CDR2 SYGVKD. This CDR3 is CATKVAGDNEQFF. The CDR3 coding sequence is TGTGCCACCAAGGTAGCGGGGGACAATGAGCAGTTCTTC.

The chain combines TRBV7-3 with TRBJ1-2, with TRBD1 identical over 8 bases. Germline-derived CDR1 and CDR2 are SGHTA and FQGTGA. CDR3 length equals 15 residues. The trim removed 0 bases at V and 4 bases at J, leaving 4 bases unmatched. The CDR3 loop is CASSLTPDRAYGYTF. The DNA for the CDR3 is TGTGCCAGCAGCTTAACCCCGGACAGGGCCTATGGCTACACCTTC.

This clone was seen more than once but under ten times. The J gene is TRBJ2-7, the V gene TRBV6-5; 8 bases align to TRBD2. Germline V gene lookup returns CDR1 MNHEY and CDR2 SVGAGI. The CDR3 length is 15 residues. The V and J ends lost 6 bases and 5 bases, in that order; junction bases with no gene match: 12. The CDR3 loop is CASSTPGLGVHEQYF. Written as DNA, the CDR3 is TGTGCCAGCAGCACTCCGGGACTAGGGGTCCACGAGCAGTACTTC.

The table lists this clone with a count of one. V and J are TRBV7-6 and TRBJ2-5; TRBD1 matches at 10 bases. Germline V gene sequence: CDR1 SGHVS, CDR2 FNYEAQ. This CDR3 has 17 amino acids. V trimming: 3 bases; J trimming: 2 bases; junction bases outside the gene matches: 9. CDR3 sequence reads: CASSFPRTGGGQETQYF. CDR3 sequence (DNA): TGTGCCAGCAGCTTCCCCCGGACAGGGGGTGGGCAAGAGACCCAGTACTTC.

The chain recombines TRBV6-6 with TRBJ2-3; 10 bases line up with TRBD2. CDR1 is MNHNY and CDR2 is SVGAGI in the germline V gene (reference sequence). The J segment lost 0 bases and the V segment lost 5 bases, leaving 2 bases of the junction unmatched. The CDR3 extends over 15 amino acids. The CDR3 sequence: CASSGGLASTDTQYF. CDR3 nucleotides: TGTGCCAGCAGTGGGGGACTAGCGAGCACAGATACGCAGTATTTT.

This chain links TRBV18 with TRBJ1-5; D is uncertain. V lost 2 bases and J 0 bases, leaving 11 bases between the germline ends. The length of the CDR3 is 16 residues. CDR1 and CDR2 from the germline V gene are KGHSH and LQKENI. The chain's CDR3 is CASSPKSQSSNQPQHF. DNA for the CDR3: TGTGCCAGCTCACCAAAGTCACAGAGTAGCAATCAGCCCCAGCATTTT.